One sample yielded the 23 T cell receptor beta chains listed below, sequenced in a study of blood T cell repertoires in COVID-19. Assay used: immunoSEQ multiplex PCR; TCRdb lists only in-frame clones, some missing. Found here are a few hundred thousand clones, almost 90% of them singletons; the top ten hold about 16%. Sample: PBMCs or T cells enriched from blood (not recorded which). These receptors were taken from a young man who had been exposed to COVID-19.

The genes are TRBV5-1 and TRBJ2-7, with D possibly TRBD1 on 6 matching bases. The V end was cut by 0 bases, the J end by 1 base, with 20 bases between. The CDR3 has 18 residues. CDR1 and CDR2 (germline): SGHRS, YFSETQ. The CDR3 reads CASSLGDTLPRSSYEQYF. The CDR3 coding sequence is TGCGCCAGCAGCTTGGGGGACACCCTCCCGCGTAGTTCCTACGAGCAGTACTTC. The entire variable domain, with the rest obtained from reference TRBV5-1 and TRBJ2-7, is as follows: KAGVTQTPRYLIKTRGQQVTLSCSPISGHRSVSWYQQTPGQGLQFLFEYFSETQRNKGNFPGRFSGRQFSNSRSEMNVSTLELGDSALYLCASSLGDTLPRSSYEQYFGPGTRLTVT.

This sequence joins TRBV2 and TRBJ2-1, with unresolved D. The V and J ends lost 7 bases and 8 bases respectively, with 6 bases between them. Germline V CDR1 and CDR2: SNHLY, FYNNEI. The CDR3 is made up of 10 amino acids. DNA of the CDR3: TGTGCCAGCACACTCTATGAGCAGTTCTTC. Residues: CASTLYEQFF.

This clone was seen only once. The V and J genes are TRBV6-1 and TRBJ2-7, with a possible D match to TRBD1 (5 bases). V lost 1 base and J 7 bases, leaving 11 bases between the germline ends. This CDR3 comprises 13 residues. The germline V gene encodes CDR1 MNHNS and CDR2 SASEGT. In DNA, the CDR3 is TGTGCCAGCAGTGAAGTCAGGGTAGGAGAGCAGTACTTC. Protein sequence: CASSEVRVGEQYF.

The chain combines TRBV7-2 with TRBJ1-4; D perhaps matches TRBD1 (6 bases). Trimming pared 1 base from V and 8 bases from J, leaving 17 bases between. This CDR3 comprises 16 residues. Germline V gene lookup returns CDR1 SGHTA and CDR2 FQGNSA. The chain's CDR3 is CASSLVVGGGEEKLFF. In DNA, the CDR3 is TGTGCCAGCAGCTTAGTCGTGGGCGGGGGCGAAGAAAAACTGTTTTTT.

The chain employs TRBV19 and TRBJ1-6, with 8 bases matching TRBD1. This CDR3 comprises 16 residues. The V gene end was trimmed by 3 bases and the J gene end by 8 bases; junction bases not matched to a gene: 9. Looked up from germline, CDR1 is LNHDA and CDR2 is SQIVND (reference sequence). In DNA, the CDR3 is TGTGCCAGTAGTATCCGGGGAGAACAGGGGGATTCACCCCTCCACTTT. Translating gives CASSIRGEQGDSPLHF.

The gene calls are TRBV5-5 and TRBJ1-5; D not resolved. The CDR3 runs to 14 residues. Germline V gene data show CDR1 as SGHKS and CDR2 as YYEKEE (reference sequence). V was pared by 2 bases and J by 9 bases, with 15 bases between. This CDR3 reads CASSLEETPWPQHF. The CDR3 DNA reads as TGTGCCAGCAGCTTAGAGGAGACCCCCTGGCCCCAGCATTTT.

The chain is built from TRBV7-6 and TRBJ2-3; D remains unclear. Per germline, CDR1 SGHVS and CDR2 FNYEAQ. With 1 base removed from V and 9 bases from J, the gap between germline ends came to 11 bases. The CDR3 spans 13 residues. Here the CDR3 DNA reads TGTGCCAGCAGCTTAGAGATAACTCCGACGCAGTATTTT. Protein product: CASSLEITPTQYF.

The chain employs TRBV21-1 and TRBJ2-5; the table's D gene call, TRBD2, was not cross checked with the DNA. TRBV21-1 is a listed pseudogene. This CDR3 comprises 21 residues. As DNA, the CDR3 is TGTGCCAGCAGCAAAGATGGCCCTTCATGTTTTAGCGGGGGGCCCCGGGAGACCCAGTACTTC. As protein: CASSKDGPSCFSGGPRETQYF.

V usage is TRBV5-1 and J usage is TRBJ1-2, with TRBD1 matching 7 bases. This CDR3 comprises 13 residues. Germline V gene lookup returns CDR1 SGHRS and CDR2 YFSETQ. The V segment lost 4 bases and the J segment 4 bases; nucleotides outside the gene matches: 4. CDR3 coding DNA: TGCGCCAGCAGCCGGGACAGCTTCTATGGCTACACCTTC. It specifies CASSRDSFYGYTF.

This CDR3 is CSASGGNTGELFF. The CDR3, as DNA: TGCAGTGCTAGTGGCGGGAACACCGGGGAGCTGTTTTTT. The chain is built from TRBV20-1 and TRBJ2-2; D remains ambiguous. Trimming removed 3 bases from V and 1 base from J, with 6 bases in between. CDR3 length equals 13 residues. Looked up from germline, CDR1 is DFQATT and CDR2 is SNEGSKA (reference sequence).

The chain recombines TRBV5-1 with TRBJ2-5, with 7 bases aligning to TRBD1. Looked up from germline, CDR1 is SGHRS and CDR2 is YFSETQ. The V segment lost 6 bases and the J segment 5 bases; nucleotides outside the gene matches: 13. The CDR3 totals 15 residues. CDR3 sequence reads: CASNHNRGFAETQYF. CDR3 in DNA: TGCGCCAGCAACCACAACAGGGGATTCGCTGAGACCCAGTACTTC.

The chain recombines TRBV6-5 with TRBJ1-6; unclear D gene. CDR1 is MNHEY, CDR2 SVGAGI, per germline. V was cut by 11 bases and J by 8 bases, with 13 bases left in between. This CDR3 comprises 12 residues. The CDR3 loop is CAGRVDHSPLHF. In DNA, the CDR3 is TGTGCCGGGAGGGTCGACCATTCACCCCTCCACTTT.

The chain employs TRBV5-1 and TRBJ1-1; D call uncertain. The CDR3 spans 15 residues. CDR1 and CDR2 from the germline V gene are SGHRS and YFSETQ. V lost 2 bases, J lost 5 bases, and 16 bases lay in between. The CDR3 sequence is CASSFQFQLVTEAFF. DNA for the CDR3: TGCGCCAGCAGCTTCCAATTTCAACTGGTAACTGAAGCTTTCTTT. Supplemented by reference TRBV5-1 and TRBJ1-1, the full variable domain reads KAGVTQTPRYLIKTRGQQVTLSCSPISGHRSVSWYQQTPGQGLQFLFEYFSETQRNKGNFPGRFSGRQFSNSRSEMNVSTLELGDSALYLCASSFQFQLVTEAFFGQGTRLTVV.

This CDR3 reads CASSLLGAYGYTF. CDR3 nucleotide sequence: TGTGCCAGCAGTTTATTGGGGGCCTATGGCTACACCTTC. This chain links TRBV12-3 or TRBV12-4 with TRBJ1-2; perhaps TRBD1 as D (6 bases). The V end was cut by 2 bases, the J end by 4 bases, with 8 bases between. This CDR3 contains 13 residues.

The CDR3 DNA follows: TGTGCCACCAGCAGAGATCCGGGAACGAACACTGAAGCTTTCTTT. Encoded protein: CATSRDPGTNTEAFF. The gene calls are TRBV15 and TRBJ1-1, with D unclear. V was trimmed by 0 bases and J by 1 base, leaving 9 bases between them. CDR3 length: 15 amino acids. The V gene's germline CDR1 is LNHNV and CDR2 YYDKDF (reference sequence).

V and J are TRBV30 and TRBJ1-5, with D perhaps matching TRBD1 (6 bases). The CDR3 consists of 14 residues. Germline assignment: CDR1 GTSNPN and CDR2 SVGIG (reference sequence). Trimming removed 0 bases from V and 5 bases from J, with 11 bases in between. The CDR3 sequence: CAWSVQGADQPQHF. DNA of the CDR3: TGTGCCTGGAGTGTACAGGGAGCGGATCAGCCCCAGCATTTT.

This chain joins TRBV6-5 and TRBJ1-1; maybe TRBD1 (5 bases). Germline loops: CDR1 MNHEY, CDR2 SVGAGI. Trimming shortened V by 8 bases and J by 2 bases, and 12 bases separated the two germline ends. CDR3 length: 13 residues. The CDR3 DNA is TGTGCCAGCTTTGGGGCCCCCAACACTGAAGCTTTCTTT. This sequence encodes CASFGAPNTEAFF.

The chain employs TRBV7-9 and TRBJ2-5; D might be TRBD1 (6 bases). The ends were cut back, 5 bases at V and 4 bases at J, with 17 bases in the middle. This CDR3 contains 15 residues. Germline CDR1 and CDR2: SEHNR and FQNEAQ (reference sequence). CDR3 DNA: TGTGCCAGCAGCCTCACGGACAGCTGGGGAGAGACCCAGTACTTC. Its translation is CASSLTDSWGETQYF.

This chain connects TRBV2 to TRBJ1-3; TRBD1 agrees at 9 bases. CDR3 length: 16 residues. V dropped 9 bases and J dropped 4; count of bases not matched to a gene: 13. Germline V gene lookup returns CDR1 SNHLY and CDR2 FYNNEI. The CDR3 reads CARRATGGARGNTIYF. CDR3 bases: TGTGCCAGACGAGCTACAGGGGGCGCAAGGGGAAACACCATATATTTT.

This sequence joins TRBV11-2 and TRBJ2-7, with D hard to call. V dropped 4 bases and J dropped 0 bases, with 4 bases sitting between them. The CDR3 is 12 amino acids. CDR1 and CDR2 (germline): SGHAT, FQNNGV. The CDR3 region is CASSSSSYEQYF. CDR3 bases: TGTGCCAGCAGCTCGAGCTCCTACGAGCAGTACTTC.

The V and J genes are TRBV4-3 and TRBJ1-4; 8 bases match TRBD1. V shed 0 bases, J shed 7 bases, and the junction held 7 bases outside the gene matches. CDR1 and CDR2 (germline): LGHNA, YSLEER. The CDR3 length is 16 residues. The CDR3 coding sequence is TGCGCCAGCAGCCAAGACCGCAGGGGGCAATTTGAAAAACTGTTTTTT. This codes for CASSQDRRGQFEKLFF.

This clone is a singleton in its sample. The chain combines TRBV19 with TRBJ1-1, with D perhaps TRBD1 (5 bases). Between the trimmed V and J ends, which lost 5 bases and 6 bases, there was a span of 19 bases. Per the germline V gene, CDR1 is LNHDA and CDR2 is SQIVND (reference sequence). CDR3 length: 15 residues. CDR3 residues: CASSPRGGGFSEAFF. The CDR3 DNA follows: TGTGCCAGTAGTCCAAGGGGAGGCGGGTTCTCTGAAGCTTTCTTT.

This chain links TRBV2 with TRBJ1-1; weak D call: TRBD1 (6 bases). V was shortened by 6 bases and J by 2 bases, with 10 bases between the two germline ends. The germline CDR1 and CDR2 sequences are SNHLY and FYNNEI. This CDR3 is 13 amino acids long. In DNA form, the CDR3 reads TGTGCCAGCAGGGACAGCTTCAACACTGAAGCTTTCTTT. It translates to CASRDSFNTEAFF. Full variable domain (remainder filled in from reference TRBV2 and TRBJ1-1): EPEVTQTPSHQVTQMGQEVILRCVPISNHLYFYWYRQILGQKVEFLVSFYNNEISEKSEIFDDQFSVERPDGSNFTLKIRSTKLEDSAMYFCASRDSFNTEAFFGQGTRLTVV.